This paragraph covers one T cell receptor (beta chain) sequence. The data originate from a study of patients and donors after allogeneic stem cell transplantation. One entry per CDR3 protein, called by TCRdb with MiXCR from the RT-PCR reads. Of over 700 distinct CDR3 sequences in the sample, approximately 23% were seen once. V was trimmed by 7 bases and J by 8 bases, leaving 17 bases between them. The V gene's germline CDR1 is MNHNS and CDR2 SASEGT. The CDR3 is 13 residues long. Sequenced input: blood, either unsorted or a sorted T cell fraction (not recorded which). The sequence was obtained from a human donor who was either an allogeneic HSCT recipient or a stem cell or donor lymphocyte infusion donor (not recorded which). It is not recorded whose cells these are; they may come from a transplant donor. This chain links TRBV6-1 with TRBJ1-2; D might be TRBD1 (5 bases). The CDR3 is CASITTDLRGYTF. The CDR3 DNA is TGTGCCAGCATTACGACAGACTTAAGAGGCTACACCTTC.